This T cell receptor (beta chain) derives from a study of blood T cell repertoires in COVID-19. Looking at the study overall: Acute-phase and convalescent COVID-19 samples originated in the United States, Italy and Spain. The analysed material was cDNA or gDNA that came from T cells, B-cell-depleted T cells, or PBMCs.

CDR3 length equals 14 residues. Trimming removed 4 bases at V and 0 bases at J, with 7 bases between. Germline lookup yields CDR1 SGHRS and CDR2 YFSETQ. Only in-frame clones appear in the TCRdb table, and some are missing; sequencing was by immunoSEQ multiplex PCR. The table includes about 37,000 clones, roughly 90% detected once. The rearrangement joins TRBV5-1 to TRBJ1-4; possible D gene TRBD1, 6 bases. Input material: peripheral blood. The receptor was derived from a human donor in a cohort sampled during active COVID-19. CDR3 sequence reads: CASSRGTTNEKLFF. The CDR3 bases are TGCGCCAGCAGCAGGGGGACAACTAATGAAAAACTGTTTTTT. Full variable domain (rest looked up from reference TRBV5-1 and TRBJ1-4): KAGVTQTPRYLIKTRGQQVTLSCSPISGHRSVSWYQQTPGQGLQFLFEYFSETQRNKGNFPGRFSGRQFSNSRSEMNVSTLELGDSALYLCASSRGTTNEKLFFGSGTQLSVL.